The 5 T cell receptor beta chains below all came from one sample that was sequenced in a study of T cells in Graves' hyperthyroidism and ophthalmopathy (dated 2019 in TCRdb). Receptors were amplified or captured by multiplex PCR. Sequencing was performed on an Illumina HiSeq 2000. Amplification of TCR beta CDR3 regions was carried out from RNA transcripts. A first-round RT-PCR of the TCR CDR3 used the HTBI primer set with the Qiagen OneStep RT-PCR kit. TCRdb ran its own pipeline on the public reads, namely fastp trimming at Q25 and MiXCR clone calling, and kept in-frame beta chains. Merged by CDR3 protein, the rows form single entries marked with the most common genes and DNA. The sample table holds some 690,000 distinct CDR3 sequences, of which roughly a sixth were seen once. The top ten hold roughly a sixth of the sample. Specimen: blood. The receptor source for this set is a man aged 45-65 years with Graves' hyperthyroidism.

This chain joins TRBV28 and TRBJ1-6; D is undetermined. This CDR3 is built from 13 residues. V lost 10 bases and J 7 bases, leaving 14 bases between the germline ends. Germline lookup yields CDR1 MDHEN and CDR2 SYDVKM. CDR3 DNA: TGTGCCACTAACAGCGGAAGGAATTCACCCCTCCACTTT. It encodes CATNSGRNSPLHF.

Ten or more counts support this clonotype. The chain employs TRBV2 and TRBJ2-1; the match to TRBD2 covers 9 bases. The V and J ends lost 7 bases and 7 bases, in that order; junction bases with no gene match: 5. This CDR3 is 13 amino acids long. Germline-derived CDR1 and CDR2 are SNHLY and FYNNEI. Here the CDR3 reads CASMAGGWNEQFF. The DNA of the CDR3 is TGTGCCAGCATGGCGGGAGGGTGGAATGAGCAGTTCTTC.

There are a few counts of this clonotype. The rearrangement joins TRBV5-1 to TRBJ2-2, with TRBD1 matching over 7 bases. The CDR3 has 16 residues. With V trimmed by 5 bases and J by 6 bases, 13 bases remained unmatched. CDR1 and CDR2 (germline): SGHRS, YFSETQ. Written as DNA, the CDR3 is TGCGCCAGCAGAAAATTCGACAGGGTTCTCGCCGGGGAGCTGTTTTTT. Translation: CASRKFDRVLAGELFF.

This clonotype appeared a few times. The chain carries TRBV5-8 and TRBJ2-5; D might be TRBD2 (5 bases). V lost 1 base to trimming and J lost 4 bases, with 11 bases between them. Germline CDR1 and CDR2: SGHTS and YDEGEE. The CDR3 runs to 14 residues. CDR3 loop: CASSLNSGGETQYF. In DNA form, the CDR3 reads TGTGCCAGCAGCTTGAACTCCGGAGGAGAGACCCAGTACTTC.

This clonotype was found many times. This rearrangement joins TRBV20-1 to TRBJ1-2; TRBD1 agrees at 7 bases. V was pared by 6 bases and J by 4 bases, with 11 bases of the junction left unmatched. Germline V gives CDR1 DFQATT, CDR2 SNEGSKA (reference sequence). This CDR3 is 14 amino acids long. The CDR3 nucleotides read TGCAGTGCCCGAGGGTCAGGGGGGATCTATGGCTACACCTTC. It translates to CSARGSGGIYGYTF.